A single sample is the source of the 29 T cell receptor beta chains below, sequenced in a study of cytomegalovirus exposure and HLA in healthy donors. Clones were read by immunoSEQ multiplex PCR, and TCRdb kept only the in-frame ones, dropping some. The sample has 150,000 to 200,000 clones, roughly 80% seen once. Sequencing was performed on PBMCs. The receptors were gathered from a man younger than 45 in good health and CMV-seropositive.

The rearrangement links TRBV10-3 to TRBJ2-4; possibly TRBD2 for D (5 bases). The V gene lost 7 bases and the J gene lost 6 bases, with 13 bases spanning the gap. The CDR3 loop spans 13 amino acids. Germline V lookup: CDR1 ENHRY, CDR2 SYGVKD. This CDR3 is CAIKDGGGNIQYF. CDR3 sequence (DNA): TGTGCCATCAAGGATGGTGGAGGAAACATTCAGTACTTC.

The chain uses TRBV4-1 and TRBJ1-4; D uncertain. Trimming pared 2 bases from V and 3 bases from J, leaving 16 bases between. In germline, CDR1 is MGHRA, CDR2 YSYEKL. CDR3 length equals 17 residues. CDR3 bases: TGCGCCAGCAGCCAACAAGAAAAGGGAGGTTCTAATGAAAAACTGTTTTTT. This gives the protein CASSQQEKGGSNEKLFF.

The sample holds a few counts of this clone. The chain is built from TRBV9 and TRBJ1-6; no firm D call. Trimming pared 4 bases from V and 2 bases from J, leaving 13 bases between. Germline assignment: CDR1 SGDLS and CDR2 YYNGEE. This CDR3 spans 16 amino acids. CDR3 coding DNA: TGTGCCAGCAGCTCAACGCCCCAGGCCTATAATTCACCCCTCCACTTT. Translation: CASSSTPQAYNSPLHF.

The chain couples TRBV13 to TRBJ2-5; maybe TRBD2 (5 bases). Trimming left V 4 bases short and J 2 bases short, with 14 bases between. The CDR3 loop spans 15 amino acids. The germline V gene encodes CDR1 PRHDT and CDR2 FYEKMQ (reference sequence). CDR3 protein: CASSSKTREQETQYF. The CDR3 DNA sequence: TGTGCCAGCAGCTCTAAAACTAGAGAACAAGAGACCCAGTACTTC.

J is TRBJ1-5 and V is TRBV10-2; 8 bases line up with TRBD1. The CDR3 consists of 14 residues. CDR1 and CDR2 (germline): WSHSY, SAAADI. With V trimmed by 6 bases and J by 5 bases, 6 bases remained unmatched. The CDR3, as DNA: TGCGCCAGCAGCCCCAGGGGGCGTGATCAGCCCCAGCATTTT. Amino acids: CASSPRGRDQPQHF.

The chain couples TRBV5-1 to TRBJ2-5; 7 bases line up with TRBD2. Germline V gene sequence: CDR1 SGHRS, CDR2 YFSETQ. V shed 0 bases, J shed 3 bases, and the junction held 8 bases outside the gene matches. This CDR3 has 16 amino acids. The CDR3: CASSLGSGTTKETQYF. The DNA for the CDR3 is TGCGCCAGCAGCTTGGGTTCCGGGACTACCAAAGAGACCCAGTACTTC.

The J gene is TRBJ1-5, the V gene TRBV19; D is unresolved. The germline gives CDR1 LNHDA, CDR2 SQIVND (reference sequence). The CDR3 totals 15 residues. Trimming stripped 6 bases from V and 5 bases from J, with 17 bases between. This CDR3 is CASSSNGRHHQPQHF. CDR3 sequence (DNA): TGTGCCAGTAGCTCAAACGGGAGACATCATCAGCCCCAGCATTTT.

The sample holds a few counts of this clone. The V gene is TRBV2, the J gene TRBJ2-4; TRBD2 matches 8 bases. The length of the CDR3 is 17 residues. CDR1 and CDR2 from the germline V gene are SNHLY and FYNNEI. The V and J ends lost 1 base and 6 bases, in that order; junction bases with no gene match: 11. The CDR3 region is CASSEGVAGGPGNIQYF. The CDR3, as DNA: TGTGCCAGCAGTGAAGGGGTTGCGGGGGGCCCGGGAAACATTCAGTACTTC.

In this sample, this clone turned up once. The rearrangement links TRBV7-2 to TRBJ1-6; TRBD1 might be the D (6 bases). Germline V gene sequence: CDR1 SGHTA, CDR2 FQGNSA. This CDR3 has 17 amino acids. The ends were cut back, 3 bases at V and 7 bases at J, with 19 bases in the middle. CDR3 protein: CASSLGGWGRLNSPLHF. In DNA form, the CDR3 reads TGTGCCAGCAGCTTGGGGGGGTGGGGGCGTCTCAATTCACCCCTCCACTTT.

The chain employs TRBV14 and TRBJ1-6; weak D call: TRBD1 (5 bases). The germline V gene has CDR1 SGHDN and CDR2 FVKESK. V was shortened by 4 bases and J by 8 bases, with 12 bases between the two germline ends. This CDR3 comprises 14 residues. The CDR3 region is CASSLRQYDSPLHF. CDR3 DNA: TGTGCCAGCAGCCTCAGACAGTACGATTCACCCCTCCACTTT.

A word on this clone: The junction and the germline gene differ at one end; a read error may be behind it. The chain is built from TRBV6-5 and TRBJ2-5; D is undetermined. CDR3 length: 11 amino acids. Germline V CDR1 and CDR2: MNHEY, SVGAGI. DNA of the CDR3: TGTGCCGGCAGATATCAAGAGACCCAGTACTTC. As protein: CAGRYQETQYF.

The chain employs TRBV19 and TRBJ2-3; the D gene is possibly TRBD2 (6 bases). The V gene's germline CDR1 is LNHDA and CDR2 SQIVND (reference sequence). The CDR3 has 15 residues. The V end lost 3 bases, the J end lost 2 bases, and 12 bases lay between the germline ends. CDR3 nucleotide sequence: TGTGCCAGTAGTATTGGTAGCGGAGCCACAGATACGCAGTATTTT. This translates into CASSIGSGATDTQYF.

V usage is TRBV4-3 and J usage is TRBJ2-5, with 11 bases that match TRBD2. Germline CDR1 is LGHNA and CDR2 is YSLEER. Unmatched junction bases numbered 6, after V lost 4 bases and J lost 2 bases. The CDR3 has 16 residues. Here the CDR3 DNA reads TGCGCCAGCAGCCGTAGCGGGGGGGCAAGGCAAGAGACCCAGTACTTC. Its translation is CASSRSGGARQETQYF.

The chain employs TRBV15 and TRBJ1-5, with D tentatively TRBD1 (5 bases). Per the germline V gene, CDR1 is LNHNV and CDR2 is YYDKDF (reference sequence). V lost 5 bases to trimming and J lost 3 bases, with 14 bases between them. The CDR3 runs to 15 residues. The CDR3 is CATSQERGANQPQHF. The DNA of the CDR3 is TGTGCCACCAGCCAAGAGCGGGGCGCCAATCAGCCCCAGCATTTT.

This CDR3 is CASSPSQGSGNTIYF. CDR3 nucleotide sequence: TGTGCCAGCTCACCAAGCCAGGGGAGCGGAAACACCATATATTTT. The chain combines TRBV18 with TRBJ1-3; a weak D match, TRBD1 (6 bases). In germline, CDR1 is KGHSH, CDR2 LQKENI. The CDR3 is 15 amino acids. The ends were cut back, 2 bases at V and 4 bases at J, with 12 bases in the middle.

In its sample, this clone was seen once. V gene TRBV7-2 combines with J gene TRBJ2-5; 10 bases agree with TRBD1. The end of the DNA is better explained by TRBJ2-7, so the J call may be wrong. Germline CDR1 SGHTA, CDR2 FQGNSA. The CDR3 is 13 residues long. The DNA for the CDR3 is TGTGCCAGCACCGACAGGGGGCAGGGCGAGCAGTACTTC. This gives the protein CASTDRGQGEQYF.

J is TRBJ2-5 and V is TRBV6-1; a possible D gene is TRBD2 (5 bases). The germline gives CDR1 MNHNS, CDR2 SASEGT. This CDR3 region has 13 residues. Trimming took off 4 bases at V and 1 base at J, with 7 bases between the two ends. The CDR3 protein is CASSGTSQETQYF. The CDR3 coding sequence is TGTGCCAGCAGTGGAACTAGCCAAGAGACCCAGTACTTC.

The chain carries TRBV5-1 and TRBJ2-7; D possibly corresponds to TRBD1 (5 bases). V was pared by 0 bases and J by 5 bases, with 12 bases between. Germline V gene lookup returns CDR1 SGHRS and CDR2 YFSETQ. This CDR3 region has 14 residues. The CDR3 DNA sequence: TGCGCCAGCAGCTTGGGCAGGGCGGTCGACGAGCAGTACTTC. Its translation is CASSLGRAVDEQYF.

The chain couples TRBV5-1 to TRBJ1-4, with 8 bases fitting TRBD1. CDR3 length equals 14 residues. V was clipped by 4 bases and J by 4 bases; unmatched bases: 3. Germline V CDR1 and CDR2: SGHRS, YFSETQ. Here the CDR3 reads CASSRGQDNEKLFF. Here the CDR3 DNA reads TGCGCCAGCAGCAGGGGACAGGATAATGAAAAACTGTTTTTT.

The J gene is TRBJ1-3, the V gene TRBV7-2; D possibly corresponds to TRBD1 (5 bases). This CDR3 comprises 15 residues. The V gene lost 2 bases and the J gene lost 0 bases, with 8 bases spanning the gap. The germline V gene has CDR1 SGHTA and CDR2 FQGNSA. The CDR3 region is CASSLRGDSGNTIYF. CDR3 DNA: TGTGCCAGCAGCTTACGGGGGGACTCTGGAAACACCATATATTTT.

The V gene is TRBV15, the J gene TRBJ1-3; weak D call: TRBD1 (5 bases). Trimming took 6 bases from V and 0 from J, leaving 9 bases between them. The CDR3 is made up of 14 amino acids. Germline CDR1 reads LNHNV; CDR2 reads YYDKDF (reference sequence). The DNA for the CDR3 is TGTGCCACCAGTGGGGGAGGCTCTGGAAACACCATATATTTT. It yields the protein CATSGGGSGNTIYF.

The gene calls are TRBV27 and TRBJ2-5, with D possibly being TRBD1 (6 bases). The germline gives CDR1 MNHEY, CDR2 SMNVEV (reference sequence). The CDR3 totals 16 residues. The V end was cut by 1 base, the J end by 2 bases, with 14 bases between. DNA of the CDR3: TGTGCCAGCAGTTTATATCCAGGGGCGAATCAAGAGACCCAGTACTTC. This codes for CASSLYPGANQETQYF.

This chain uses TRBV6-5 with TRBJ2-7; D is ambiguous. Trimming pared 0 bases from V and 1 base from J, leaving 10 bases between. CDR3 length: 15 amino acids. Per germline, CDR1 MNHEY and CDR2 SVGAGI. DNA for the CDR3: TGTGCCAGCAGTTACTCGCGCGAAATTTCCTACGAGCAGTACTTC. Translated: CASSYSREISYEQYF.

This chain connects TRBV9 to TRBJ1-3; D gene uncertain. There are 16 residues in the CDR3. Germline V lookup: CDR1 SGDLS, CDR2 YYNGEE. V shed 4 bases and J shed 4 bases, with 18 bases lying between them. CDR3 residues: CASSPFSRGKGNTIYF. The CDR3 nucleotides read TGTGCCAGCAGCCCTTTTTCACGGGGAAAAGGAAACACCATATATTTT.

This clone came up a few times. The rearrangement joins TRBV7-9 to TRBJ1-1; perhaps TRBD1 as D (6 bases). The germline V and J ends were trimmed by 7 bases and 10 bases, with 22 bases remaining between them. From germline, CDR1 is SEHNR and CDR2 FQNEAQ (reference sequence). The CDR3 length is 14 residues. The CDR3 nucleotides read TGTGCCAGCACCTCCCAGGGGCCCGAGAAAGGAGCTTTCTTT. It codes for CASTSQGPEKGAFF.

The sample holds one count of this clone. The J gene is TRBJ2-7, the V gene TRBV25-1; possibly TRBD1 for D (6 bases). Germline V gene sequence: CDR1 MGHDK, CDR2 SYGVNS. The ends were cut back, 5 bases at V and 3 bases at J, with 17 bases in the middle. This CDR3 has 15 residues. The CDR3 loop reads CASSSPLQGIYEQYF. Here the CDR3 DNA reads TGTGCCAGCAGTTCCCCCCTCCAGGGGATCTACGAGCAGTACTTC.

This clone was observed once. J is TRBJ1-4 and V is TRBV9; TRBD1 is a possible D gene (6 bases). Trimming took off 4 bases at V and 4 bases at J, with 14 bases between the two ends. The CDR3 is made up of 15 amino acids. CDR1 SGDLS and CDR2 YYNGEE come from the germline V gene. The CDR3 loop reads CASSPRTAINEKLFF. DNA of the CDR3: TGTGCCAGCAGCCCCCGGACAGCGATTAATGAAAAACTGTTTTTT.

The chain uses TRBV5-4 and TRBJ1-6; 8 nucleotides align to TRBD1. J gave up 10 bases and V 0 bases, and 6 bases lay outside the gene matches. The CDR3 is 15 residues long. The V gene's germline CDR1 is SGHNT and CDR2 YYREEE (reference sequence). The CDR3 nucleotides are TGTGCCAGCAGCTTGGGACAGGGGATAGGCTCACCCCTCCACTTT. This translates into CASSLGQGIGSPLHF. Full variable domain (outside the CDR3, taken from reference TRBV5-4 and TRBJ1-6): ETGVTQSPTHLIKTRGQQVTLRCSSQSGHNTVSWYQQALGQGPQFIFQYYREEENGRGNFPPRFSGLQFPNYSSELNVNALELDDSALYLCASSLGQGIGSPLHFGNGTRLTVT.

The chain is built from TRBV10-3 and TRBJ1-2; D unresolved. Trimming removed 3 bases at V and 7 bases at J, with 15 bases between. Germline CDR1 ENHRY, CDR2 SYGVKD. The CDR3 length is 14 residues. CDR3 amino acids: CAISEVLRNSGYTF. CDR3 sequence (DNA): TGTGCCATCAGTGAAGTGTTAAGGAACAGTGGCTACACCTTC.